These 24 T cell receptor beta chains were all obtained from the same sample, sequenced in a study of regulatory T cells in long-lasting Graves disease. To make TCR beta libraries, researchers used iRepertoire HTBI primers and Arm-PCR of CDR3 regions. TCRdb redid the calling of the multiplex PCR reads with MiXCR, one entry per CDR3 protein. The sample records about 440,000 distinct CDR3 sequences, less than 20% being singletons. Time point specified: newly diagnosed GD, antithyroid drugs for less than 3 months. The TCR library was made from RNA extracted from PBMCs. These data were also reused for a study on T cells in Graves' hyperthyroidism and ophthalmopathy.

The starting material was peripheral blood mononuclear cells (PBMCs), obtained at new diagnosis, from a patient treated with antithyroid drugs. These TCRs come from a woman in her 30s with Graves disease.

As concerns this clonotype: This may be a read error: a much more frequent sequence differs by one nucleotide. J is TRBJ2-7 and V is TRBV15; D is undetermined. The CDR3 has 15 amino acids. V lost 5 bases, J lost 3 bases, and 17 bases lay in between. Germline assignment: CDR1 LNHNV and CDR2 YYDKDF (reference sequence). The CDR3 protein is CATSGFLGFVYEQYF. The CDR3 DNA reads TGTGCCACCAGCGGGTTCCTAGGCTTTGTCTACGAGCAGTACTTC.

The CDR3 region has the DNA TGTGCCAGCAGCCAGGACAGGCCCAGGGCTACCTCACCCCTCCACTTT. It translates to CASSQDRPRATSPLHF. The V gene is TRBV5-5, the J gene TRBJ1-6; the match to TRBD1 covers 7 bases. The germline V gene encodes CDR1 SGHKS and CDR2 YYEKEE (reference sequence). The V gene end was trimmed by 4 bases and the J gene end by 10 bases; junction bases not matched to a gene: 14. The CDR3 extends over 16 amino acids. The whole variable domain, filled in from reference TRBV5-5 and TRBJ1-6, reads DAGVTQSPTHLIKTRGQQVTLRCSPISGHKSVSWYQQVLGQGPQFIFQYYEKEERGRGNFPDRFSARQFPNYSSELNVNALLLGDSALYLCASSQDRPRATSPLHFGNGTRLTVT.

Remarks on this clonotype: A much bigger clone sits one base away, suggesting this may be a read error. The chain combines TRBV2 with TRBJ2-3, with unresolved D. CDR3 length: 14 amino acids. CDR1 and CDR2 (germline): SNHLY, FYNNEI. Between the trimmed V and J ends, which lost 7 bases and 5 bases, there was a span of 16 bases. This CDR3 reads CASTRKLRVDTQYF. CDR3 sequence (DNA): TGTGCCAGCACTAGGAAGCTTAGGGTAGATACGCAGTATTTT. Based on the CDR3 plus reference TRBV2 and TRBJ2-3, the full variable domain is EPEVTQTPSHQVTQMGQEVILRCVPISNHLYFYWYRQILGQKVEFLVSFYNNEISEKSEIFDDQFSVERPDGSNFTLKIRSTKLEDSAMYFCASTRKLRVDTQYFGPGTRLTVL.

The chain combines TRBV20-1 with TRBJ1-6; D is possibly TRBD1 (5 bases). Germline V gives CDR1 DFQATT, CDR2 SNEGSKA (reference sequence). There are 13 residues in the CDR3. V was clipped by 1 base and J by 5 bases, with 6 bases between them. The CDR3 region has the DNA TGCAGTGCTAGAGGGACAAATAATTCACCCCTCCACTTT. This codes for CSARGTNNSPLHF.

In this sample, this clonotype turned up many times. The rearrangement links TRBV7-8 to TRBJ2-1, with D perhaps being TRBD1 or TRBD2 (5 bases each). The germline V gene encodes CDR1 SGHVS and CDR2 FQNEAQ. The germline V and J ends were trimmed by 1 base and 8 bases, with 6 bases remaining between them. The CDR3 runs to 12 residues. This CDR3 is CASSLVGDEQFF. The CDR3 DNA follows: TGTGCCAGCAGCTTAGTGGGGGATGAGCAGTTCTTC.

As concerns this clonotype: Sequence at one end of the junction differs from germline and may be a read error. V gene TRBV10-3 combines with J gene TRBJ1-1; 10 bases align to TRBD1. The CDR3 consists of 16 residues. Germline V gives CDR1 ENHRY, CDR2 SYGVKD. CDR3 loop: CAIAAGTGVVNTEALF. CDR3 DNA sequence: TGTGCCATCGCAGCCGGGACAGGGGTTGTTAACACTGAAGCTCTCTTT.

This clonotype was observed many times. The chain has TRBV18 and TRBJ2-3; unclear D gene. CDR3 size: 14 residues. Germline lookup yields CDR1 KGHSH and CDR2 LQKENI. Trimming removed 3 bases at V and 2 bases at J, with 9 bases between. The CDR3 DNA follows: TGTGCCAGCTCACCTCCGGTCCTCACAGATACGCAGTATTTT. It is translated as CASSPPVLTDTQYF.

This clonotype was seen only a few times. The genes are TRBV5-1 and TRBJ2-7, with D perhaps matching TRBD1 (5 bases). The CDR3 is 13 residues long. The V end was cut by 4 bases, the J end by 7 bases, with 15 bases between. Per the germline V gene, CDR1 is SGHRS and CDR2 is YFSETQ. CDR3 sequence reads: CASSTDNSREQYF. The DNA for the CDR3 is TGCGCCAGCAGCACGGACAACTCTCGAGAGCAGTACTTC.

This clonotype was counted between two and nine times. The J gene is TRBJ1-2, the V gene TRBV7-8, with D tentatively TRBD1 (6 bases). This CDR3 has 15 residues. The germline V gene has CDR1 SGHVS and CDR2 FQNEAQ. Trimming shortened V by 5 bases and J by 8 bases, and 21 bases separated the two germline ends. This CDR3 is CASSPGVGAGVGYTF. The CDR3 nucleotides are TGTGCCAGCAGCCCGGGGGTGGGGGCAGGGGTCGGCTACACCTTC.

The V call is TRBV28, the J call TRBJ2-7, with D perhaps TRBD2 (6 bases). This CDR3 comprises 13 residues. Germline V CDR1 and CDR2: MDHEN, SYDVKM. V lost 1 base and J lost 12, with 16 bases in between. CDR3 nucleotide sequence: TGTGCCAGCAGTTTATACGGGACTTTTAATTGGTACTTC. Amino acid sequence: CASSLYGTFNWYF.

This clonotype was observed a handful of times. The J gene is TRBJ2-7, the V gene TRBV20-1; 8 bases agree with TRBD2. The V gene end was trimmed by 4 bases and the J gene end by 3 bases; junction bases not matched to a gene: 8. CDR3 size: 14 residues. CDR1 and CDR2 from the germline V gene are DFQATT and SNEGSKA (reference sequence). The CDR3, as DNA: TGCAGTGCTACTCTAGCGGGTTGGTACTACGAGCAGTACTTC. It yields the protein CSATLAGWYYEQYF.

In its sample, this clonotype was seen many times. V and J are TRBV6-5 and TRBJ2-2; 11 bases fit TRBD1. The length of the CDR3 is 15 residues. Germline CDR1 reads MNHEY; CDR2 reads SVGAGI. The junction had 5 bases not matched to a gene; V was cut back by 2 bases and J by 9 bases. The CDR3 region has the DNA TGTGCCAGCAGTTACGGGACAGGGGGAGGCTGGGAGCTGTTTTTT. This codes for CASSYGTGGGWELFF.

The genes are TRBV15 and TRBJ2-2; 7 bases are shared with TRBD2. V lost 3 bases and J lost 5; bases outside the gene matches: 9. The length of the CDR3 is 16 residues. Germline CDR1 reads LNHNV; CDR2 reads YYDKDF (reference sequence). CDR3 in DNA: TGTGCCACCAGCAGGAGGGCTAGCGGACCGACCGGGGAGCTGTTTTTT. Amino acids: CATSRRASGPTGELFF.

This clonotype appeared many times. The V and J genes are TRBV3-1 and TRBJ2-7; D possibly corresponds to TRBD1 (6 bases). CDR3 length: 16 amino acids. Between the trimmed V and J ends, which lost 6 bases and 2 bases, there was a span of 20 bases. CDR1 LGHDT and CDR2 YNNKEL come from the germline V gene (reference sequence). The CDR3 here is CASSYSQGTRTYEQYF. CDR3 coding DNA: TGTGCCAGCAGTTACTCCCAGGGGACCCGAACCTACGAGCAGTACTTC.

This clonotype was detected ten times or more. The chain has TRBV7-9 and TRBJ2-7; possible D gene TRBD2, 5 bases. V lost 8 bases and J lost 2, with 10 bases in between. Germline V CDR1 and CDR2: SEHNR, FQNEAQ (reference sequence). This CDR3 comprises 12 residues. The CDR3 sequence: CASGRLAYEQYF. For the CDR3, the DNA is TGTGCCAGCGGGAGACTCGCCTACGAGCAGTACTTC.

The sample holds a few counts of this clonotype. This chain connects TRBV28 to TRBJ2-2, with 8 bases that match TRBD1. With V trimmed by 6 bases and J by 1 base, 4 bases remained unmatched. In germline, CDR1 is MDHEN, CDR2 SYDVKM. This CDR3 is built from 15 residues. The CDR3 sequence: CASRVQGENTGELFF. CDR3 in DNA: TGTGCCAGCAGGGTACAGGGGGAGAACACCGGGGAGCTGTTTTTT.

This clonotype showed up many times. This chain uses TRBV18 with TRBJ2-1; TRBD2 aligns across 12 bases. The trim removed 5 bases at V and 7 bases at J, leaving 9 bases unmatched. The CDR3 totals 16 residues. Germline assignment: CDR1 KGHSH and CDR2 LQKENI. For the CDR3, the DNA is TGTGCCAGCTCAGGACCGGGACTAGCGGGTTCGAATGAGCAGTTCTTC. Protein: CASSGPGLAGSNEQFF. The variable domain in full, with the rest retrieved from reference TRBV18 and TRBJ2-1, is NAGVMQNPRHLVRRRGQEARLRCSPMKGHSHVYWYRQLPEEGLKFMVYLQKENIIDESGMPKERFSAEFPKEGPSILRIQQVVRGDSAAYFCASSGPGLAGSNEQFFGPGTRLTVL.

This clonotype was seen repeatedly, ten times or more. This chain joins TRBV12-3 or TRBV12-4 and TRBJ1-1, with D possibly matching TRBD1 (5 bases). The V end was cut by 3 bases, the J end by 6 bases, with 14 bases between. This CDR3 spans 14 amino acids. This CDR3 reads CASSFRGVGSEAFF. The CDR3 DNA reads as TGTGCCAGCAGTTTTCGGGGGGTAGGTTCTGAAGCTTTCTTT.

This clonotype was counted only a few times. The chain is built from TRBV10-2 and TRBJ2-4; D gene ambiguous. The CDR3 runs 12 residues. CDR1 and CDR2 (germline): WSHSY, SAAADI. V was pared by 6 bases and J by 2 bases, with 5 bases between. The CDR3, as DNA: TGCGCCAGCAGGGAAACCAAAAACATTCAGTACTTC. Encoded protein: CASRETKNIQYF.

This clonotype has a handful of counts. J is TRBJ2-2 and V is TRBV3-1; perhaps TRBD2 as D (6 bases). The CDR3 is made up of 14 amino acids. Germline V gene lookup returns CDR1 LGHDT and CDR2 YNNKEL (reference sequence). Trimming took off 0 bases at V and 13 bases at J, with 15 bases between the two ends. CDR3 sequence reads: CASSQEPGLPVLFF. For the CDR3, the DNA is TGTGCCAGCAGCCAAGAACCGGGACTTCCCGTGCTGTTTTTT.

This clonotype was counted many times. The chain employs TRBV4-1 and TRBJ2-7; D is perhaps TRBD2 (5 bases). CDR1 MGHRA and CDR2 YSYEKL come from the germline V gene. The CDR3 totals 15 residues. V was clipped by 3 bases and J by 5 bases, with 17 bases between them. CDR3 DNA sequence: TGCGCCAGCAGCCATTATGGACTGCTTGGGAACGAGCAGTACTTC. It yields the protein CASSHYGLLGNEQYF.

This clonotype was found many times. The chain carries TRBV28 and TRBJ2-1; 11 positions agree with TRBD2. This CDR3 has 15 residues. The germline V gene has CDR1 MDHEN and CDR2 SYDVKM. V shed 7 bases, J shed 6 bases, and the junction held 8 bases outside the gene matches. The CDR3 nucleotides read TGTGCCAGCACCCATAGCGGGAGGGCCCTCAATGAGCAGTTCTTC. It is translated as CASTHSGRALNEQFF.

This clonotype was observed many times. The chain uses TRBV29-1 and TRBJ2-1, with D tentatively TRBD1 (7 bases). V was trimmed by 6 bases and J by 9 bases, leaving 18 bases between them. CDR1 and CDR2 from the germline V gene are SQVTM and ANQGSEA. The CDR3 runs 13 residues. In DNA form, the CDR3 reads TGCAGCGTCATATTTCAGGGGGGAGGTGAGCAGTTCTTC. This sequence encodes CSVIFQGGGEQFF.

This clonotype was counted many times. This sequence joins TRBV2 and TRBJ1-4; D is ambiguous. The germline V and J ends were trimmed by 3 bases and 7 bases, with 12 bases remaining between them. The CDR3 totals 14 residues. Germline CDR1 reads SNHLY; CDR2 reads FYNNEI. This chain's CDR3 is CASSDTAGGEKLFF. In DNA form, the CDR3 reads TGTGCCAGCAGTGATACAGCAGGTGGTGAAAAACTGTTTTTT.